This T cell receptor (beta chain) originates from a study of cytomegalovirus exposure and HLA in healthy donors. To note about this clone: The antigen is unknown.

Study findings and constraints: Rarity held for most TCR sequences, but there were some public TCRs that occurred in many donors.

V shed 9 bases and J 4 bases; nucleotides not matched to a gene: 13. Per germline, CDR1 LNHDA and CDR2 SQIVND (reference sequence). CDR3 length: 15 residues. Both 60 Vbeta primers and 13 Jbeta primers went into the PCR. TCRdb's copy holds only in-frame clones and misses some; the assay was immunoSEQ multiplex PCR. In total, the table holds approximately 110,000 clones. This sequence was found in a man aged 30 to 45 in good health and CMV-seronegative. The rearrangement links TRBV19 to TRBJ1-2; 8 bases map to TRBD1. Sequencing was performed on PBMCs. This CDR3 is CASSPQGQESYGYTF. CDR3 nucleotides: TGTGCCAGCTCGCCTCAGGGACAGGAGTCCTATGGCTACACCTTC.